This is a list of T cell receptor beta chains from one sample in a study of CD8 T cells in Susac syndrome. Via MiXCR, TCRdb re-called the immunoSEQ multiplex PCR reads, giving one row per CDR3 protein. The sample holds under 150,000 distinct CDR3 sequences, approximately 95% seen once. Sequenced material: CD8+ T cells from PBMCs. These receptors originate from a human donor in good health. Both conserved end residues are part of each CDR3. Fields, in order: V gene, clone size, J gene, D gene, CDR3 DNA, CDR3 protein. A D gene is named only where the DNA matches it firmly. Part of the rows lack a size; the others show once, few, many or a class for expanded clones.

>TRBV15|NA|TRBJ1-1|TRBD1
TGTGCCACCAGCAGAGGCCGCCAACTCAGCCGGGACAGGGTAACTGAAGCTTTCTTT
CATSRGRQLSRDRVTEAFF
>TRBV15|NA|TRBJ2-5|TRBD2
TGTGCCACCAGCAGGGGTAGCGGGGTGCTGGAGACCCAGTACTTC
CATSRGSGVLETQYF
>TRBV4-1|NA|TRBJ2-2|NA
TGCGCCAGCAGCCAAGTGTCGTGGGAGCTGTTTTTT
CASSQVSWELFF
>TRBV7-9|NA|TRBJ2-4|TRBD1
TGTGCCAGCAGCTGGGACAGAAACATTCAGTACTTC
CASSWDRNIQYF
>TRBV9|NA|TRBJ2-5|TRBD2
TGTGCCAGCAGCGCAAGGACTAGCGGGAGGTTAGAGACCCAGTACTTC
CASSARTSGRLETQYF
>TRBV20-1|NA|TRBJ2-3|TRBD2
TGCAGTGCTATAAGTCCAGCGGGAGGTCCAGATACGCAGTATTTT
CSAISPAGGPDTQYF
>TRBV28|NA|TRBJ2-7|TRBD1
TGTGCCAGCGGAATGACAGGGGGAGGATACGAGCAGTACTTC
CASGMTGGGYEQYF
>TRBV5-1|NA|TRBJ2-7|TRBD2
TGCGCCAGCAGCTTGGTCAGACTAGCGGGAGGGGGCTACGAGCAGTACTTC
CASSLVRLAGGGYEQYF
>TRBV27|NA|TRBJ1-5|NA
TGTGCCAGCCGAAAACAAGGCCTCTTGAATCAGCCCCAGCATTTT
CASRKQGLLNQPQHF
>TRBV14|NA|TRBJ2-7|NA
TGTGCCAGCAGCCAAGATTGGGCGGGGCAGGGAAGTTGGGAGCAGTACTTC
CASSQDWAGQGSWEQYF
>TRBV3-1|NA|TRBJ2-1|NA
TGTGCCAGCAGCCAAGCGGAGAATGAGCAGTTCTTC
CASSQAENEQFF
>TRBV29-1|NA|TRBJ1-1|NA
TGCAGCGTTGAACAGATGAACACTGAAGCTTTCTTT
CSVEQMNTEAFF
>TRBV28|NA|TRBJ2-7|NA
TGTGCCAGCAGGGCTTGGGGTGGAGCGGGCGAGCAGTACTTC
CASRAWGGAGEQYF
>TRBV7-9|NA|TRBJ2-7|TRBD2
TGTGCCAGCAGCAGCGGGATGCACTACGAGCAGTACTTC
CASSSGMHYEQYF
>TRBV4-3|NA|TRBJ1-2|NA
TGCGCCAGCAGCCAAGATGTGTTCCAGGTCTATGGCTACACCTTC
CASSQDVFQVYGYTF
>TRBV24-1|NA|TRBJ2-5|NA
TGTGCCACCAGTGATTCCGGCTGGGGGACCCAGTACTTC
CATSDSGWGTQYF
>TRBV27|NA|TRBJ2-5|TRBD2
TGTGCCAGCAGTTTATCGGGGGGGTTAGCAGAGACCCAGTACTTC
CASSLSGGLAETQYF
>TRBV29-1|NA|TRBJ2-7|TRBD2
TGCAGCGTCCGAGGACTAGCGGAAACCTACGAGCAGTACTTC
CSVRGLAETYEQYF
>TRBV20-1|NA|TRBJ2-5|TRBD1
TGCAGTGCTAGAGTACAGGGGAGCCAAGAGACCCAGTACTTC
CSARVQGSQETQYF
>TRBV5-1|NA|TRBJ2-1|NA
TGCGCCAGCAGCTACCGGACCGCCTACAATGAGCAGTTCTTC
CASSYRTAYNEQFF
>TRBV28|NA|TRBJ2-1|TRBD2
TGTGCCAGCAGTTCCCTCAGGCGGGAGAGTTACAATGAGCAGTTCTTC
CASSSLRRESYNEQFF
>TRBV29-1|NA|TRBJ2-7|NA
TGCAGCGTTGAATTTTGGGGTTTTGGCGAGCAGTACTTC
CSVEFWGFGEQYF
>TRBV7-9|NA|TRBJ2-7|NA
TGTGCCAGCAGCTCTAGTCAGGCGCTAGCTAAAAGGAACTACGAGCAGTACTTC
CASSSSQALAKRNYEQYF
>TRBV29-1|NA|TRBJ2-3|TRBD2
TGCAGCGCAGAGACTAGCGGGAATGCAGATACGCAGTATTTT
CSAETSGNADTQYF
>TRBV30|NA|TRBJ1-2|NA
TGTGCCTGGAGTGTACGGGAAACGGGTGGCTACACCTTC
CAWSVRETGGYTF
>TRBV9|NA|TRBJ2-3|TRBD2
TGTGCCAGCAGCGTAGCTGGACTAGGGGATACGCAGTATTTT
CASSVAGLGDTQYF
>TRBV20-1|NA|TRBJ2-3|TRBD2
TGCAGTGCTAGAGAAGTAAGGCTAGCGGGTGATACGCAGTATTTT
CSAREVRLAGDTQYF
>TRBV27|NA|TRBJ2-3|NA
TGTGCCAGCAGTTTATCGTGGGGACACACAGATACGCAGTATTTT
CASSLSWGHTDTQYF
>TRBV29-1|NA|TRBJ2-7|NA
TGCAGCGCAGAGGACGGACCCTACGAGCAGTACTTC
CSAEDGPYEQYF
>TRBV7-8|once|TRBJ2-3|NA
TGTGCCAGCAGCTTAATCCCCACAGATACGCAGTATTTT
CASSLIPTDTQYF
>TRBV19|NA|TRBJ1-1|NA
TGTGCCAGCCATAGGACAGATGTGAACACTGAAGCTTTCTTT
CASHRTDVNTEAFF
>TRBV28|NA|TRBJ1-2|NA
TGTGCCAGCAGTTTCTCTGCGGGAGGCTACACCTTC
CASSFSAGGYTF
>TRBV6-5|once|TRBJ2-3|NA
TGTGCCAGCAGTTACGGAGCTATCACAGATACGCAGTATTTT
CASSYGAITDTQYF
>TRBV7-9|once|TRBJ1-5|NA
TGTGCCAGCAGCGAGACCGCGGTCAATCAGCCCCAGCATTTT
CASSETAVNQPQHF
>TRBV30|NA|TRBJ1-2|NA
TGTGCCTGGAGTGTACTGGGGGGGAATGGCTACACCTTC
CAWSVLGGNGYTF
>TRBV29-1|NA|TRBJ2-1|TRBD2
TGCAGCGTTGAAGATCCCCAGCGGGAGTCCTACAATGAGCAGTTCTTC
CSVEDPQRESYNEQFF
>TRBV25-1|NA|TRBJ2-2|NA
TGTGCCAGCAGTGACTTGGACACCGGGGAGCTGTTTTTT
CASSDLDTGELFF
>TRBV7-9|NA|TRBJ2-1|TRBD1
TGTGCCAGCAGCCTGACAGGGATCCATGAGCAGTTCTTC
CASSLTGIHEQFF
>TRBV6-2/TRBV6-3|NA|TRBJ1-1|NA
TGTGCCAGCAGTTACGGCGGACTACTTGAAGCTTTCTTT
CASSYGGLLEAFF
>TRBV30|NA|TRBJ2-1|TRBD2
TGTGCCTGGCAATTAAGCGGGAGGGATACCTACAATGAGCAGTTCTTC
CAWQLSGRDTYNEQFF
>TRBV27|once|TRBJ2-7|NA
TGTGCCAGCCGCCTTCAGTGGTCCTACGAGCAGTACTTC
CASRLQWSYEQYF
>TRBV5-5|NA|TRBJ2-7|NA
TGTGCCAGCAGCTTCAGGACAGAACACTACGAGCAGTACTTC
CASSFRTEHYEQYF
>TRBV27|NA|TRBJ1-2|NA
TGTGCCAGCAGTTTCTACCCCGGGGATGGCTACACCTTC
CASSFYPGDGYTF
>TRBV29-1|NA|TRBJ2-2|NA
TGCGGAATTGAACAGAACACCGGGGAGCTGTTTTTT
CGIEQNTGELFF
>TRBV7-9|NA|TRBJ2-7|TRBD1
TGTGCCAGCAGCGGGCGGACAGGCGCCTACGAGCAGTACTTC
CASSGRTGAYEQYF
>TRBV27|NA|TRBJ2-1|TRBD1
TGTGCCAGCAGTACCCCCGGGACAGGGTTATACAATGAGCAGTTCTTC
CASSTPGTGLYNEQFF
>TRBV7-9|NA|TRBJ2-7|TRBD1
TGTGCCAGCAGACCTTCGGGACAGAAATACGAGCAGTACTTC
CASRPSGQKYEQYF
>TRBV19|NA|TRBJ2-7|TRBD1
TGTGCCACCACAGAGGGGGCCTCCTACGAGCAGTACTTC
CATTEGASYEQYF
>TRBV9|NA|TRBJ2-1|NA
TGTGCCAGCAGCGTAGTAGGGAGCTCCTACAATGAGCAGTTCTTC
CASSVVGSSYNEQFF
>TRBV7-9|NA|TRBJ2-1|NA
TGTGCCAGCAGCCCAACGAAAGAGCAGTTCTTC
CASSPTKEQFF
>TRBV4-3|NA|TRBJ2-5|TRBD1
TGCGCCAGCAGCCAAGATAGGGGGCCGTCAGAGACCCAGTACTTC
CASSQDRGPSETQYF
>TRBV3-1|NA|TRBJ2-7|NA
TGTGCCAGCAGCCACGGGCCGGAGCAGTACTTC
CASSHGPEQYF
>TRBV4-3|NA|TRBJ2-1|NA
TGCGCCAGCAGCCCCGGGGGAAGCTCCTACAATGAGCAGTTCTTC
CASSPGGSSYNEQFF
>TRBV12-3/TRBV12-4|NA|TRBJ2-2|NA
TGTGCCAGCAGTTTAGTACCCGGGGAGCTGTTTTTT
CASSLVPGELFF
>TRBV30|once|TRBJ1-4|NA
TGTGCCTGGCAACGTTGGGACGGTGAAAAACTGTTTTTT
CAWQRWDGEKLFF
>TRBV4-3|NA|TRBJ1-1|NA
TGCGCCAGCAGCCAACACTCACAGGGAACTGAAGCTTTCTTT
CASSQHSQGTEAFF
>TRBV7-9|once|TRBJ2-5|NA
TGTGCCAGCAGCCTGCCAGTCCAAGAGACCCAGTACTTC
CASSLPVQETQYF
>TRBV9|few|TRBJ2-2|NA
TGTGCCAGCAGCGCGCCGGGACTTAACACCGGGGAGCTGTTTTTT
CASSAPGLNTGELFF